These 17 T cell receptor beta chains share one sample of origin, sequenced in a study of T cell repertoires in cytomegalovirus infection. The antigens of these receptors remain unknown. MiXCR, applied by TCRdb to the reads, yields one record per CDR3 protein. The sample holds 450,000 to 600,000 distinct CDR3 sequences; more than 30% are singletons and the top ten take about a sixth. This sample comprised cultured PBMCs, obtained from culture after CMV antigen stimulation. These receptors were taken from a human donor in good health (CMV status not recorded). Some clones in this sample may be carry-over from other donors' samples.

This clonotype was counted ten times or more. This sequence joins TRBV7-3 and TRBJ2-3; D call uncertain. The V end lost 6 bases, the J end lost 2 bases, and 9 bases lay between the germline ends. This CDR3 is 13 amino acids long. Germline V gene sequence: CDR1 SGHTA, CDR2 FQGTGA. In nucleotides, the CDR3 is TGTGCCAGCAGGCGGAGTATCACAGATACGCAGTATTTT. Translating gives CASRRSITDTQYF.

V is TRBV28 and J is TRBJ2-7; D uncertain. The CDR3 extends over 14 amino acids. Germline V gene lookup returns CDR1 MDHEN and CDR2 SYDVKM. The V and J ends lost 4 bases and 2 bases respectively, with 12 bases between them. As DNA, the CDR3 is TGTGCCAGCAGTTGGGCGGCCAGACCCTACGAGCAGTACGTC. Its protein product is CASSWAARPYEQYV.

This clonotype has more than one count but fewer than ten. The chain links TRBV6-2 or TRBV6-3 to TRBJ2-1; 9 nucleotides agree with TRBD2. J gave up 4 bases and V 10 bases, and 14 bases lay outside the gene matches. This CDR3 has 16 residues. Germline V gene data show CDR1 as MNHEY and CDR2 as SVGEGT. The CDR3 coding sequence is TGTGCCACCTCGTGGGATAGACTAGCGGTTTACAATGAGCAGTTCTTC. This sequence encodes CATSWDRLAVYNEQFF.

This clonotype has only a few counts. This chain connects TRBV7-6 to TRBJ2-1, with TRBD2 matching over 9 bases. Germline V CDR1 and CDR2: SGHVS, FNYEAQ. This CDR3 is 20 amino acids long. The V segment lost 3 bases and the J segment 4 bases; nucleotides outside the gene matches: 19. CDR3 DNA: TGTGCCAGCAGCTTGATAAGGGGGGCTAGCGGGGATCTGAGATACAATGAGCAGTTCTTC. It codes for CASSLIRGASGDLRYNEQFF.

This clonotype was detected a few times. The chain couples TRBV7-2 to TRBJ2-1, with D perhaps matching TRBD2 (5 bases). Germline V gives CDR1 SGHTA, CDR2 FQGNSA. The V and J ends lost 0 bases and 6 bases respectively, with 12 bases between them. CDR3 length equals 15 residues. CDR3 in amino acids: CASSLAAEEFNEQFF. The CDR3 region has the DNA TGTGCCAGCAGCTTAGCAGCGGAGGAGTTCAATGAGCAGTTCTTC. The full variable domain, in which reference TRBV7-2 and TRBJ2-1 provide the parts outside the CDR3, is GAGVSQSPSNKVTEKGKDVELRCDPISGHTALYWYRQSLGQGLEFLIYFQGNSAPDKSGLPSDRFSAERTGGSVSTLTIQRTQQEDSAVYLCASSLAAEEFNEQFFGPGTRLTVL.

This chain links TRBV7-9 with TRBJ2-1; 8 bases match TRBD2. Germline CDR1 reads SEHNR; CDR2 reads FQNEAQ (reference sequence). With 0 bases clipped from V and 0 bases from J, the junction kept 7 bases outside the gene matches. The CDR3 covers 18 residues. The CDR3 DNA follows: TGTGCCAGCAGCTTAGCGAGCGGGAGCCATTCCTCCTACAATGAGCAGTTCTTC. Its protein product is CASSLASGSHSSYNEQFF. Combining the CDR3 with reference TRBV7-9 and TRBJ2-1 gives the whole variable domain DTGVSQNPRHKITKRGQNVTFRCDPISEHNRLYWYRQTLGQGPEFLTYFQNEAQLEKSRLLSDRFSAERPKGSFSTLEIQRTEQGDSAMYLCASSLASGSHSSYNEQFFGPGTRLTVL.

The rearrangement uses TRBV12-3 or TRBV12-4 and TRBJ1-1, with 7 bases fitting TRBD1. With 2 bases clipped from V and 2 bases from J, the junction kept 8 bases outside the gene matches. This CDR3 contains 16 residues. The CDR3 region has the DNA TGTGCCAGCAGTTTATTGGCAGGGGGGGGAAACACTGAAGCTTTCTTT. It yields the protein CASSLLAGGGNTEAFF.

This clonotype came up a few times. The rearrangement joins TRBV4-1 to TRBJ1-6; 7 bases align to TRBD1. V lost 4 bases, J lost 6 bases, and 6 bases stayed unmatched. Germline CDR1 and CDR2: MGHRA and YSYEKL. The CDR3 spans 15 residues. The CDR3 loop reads CASSLPWDSNSPLHF. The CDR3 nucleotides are TGCGCCAGCAGCCTTCCCTGGGACAGTAATTCACCCCTCCACTTT.

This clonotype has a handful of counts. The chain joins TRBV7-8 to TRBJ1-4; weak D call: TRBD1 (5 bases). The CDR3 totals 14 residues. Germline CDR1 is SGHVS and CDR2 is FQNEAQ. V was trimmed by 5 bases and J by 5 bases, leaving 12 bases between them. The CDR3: CASSTRQRNEKLFF. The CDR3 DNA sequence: TGTGCCAGCAGCACCCGACAGAGGAATGAAAAACTGTTTTTT.

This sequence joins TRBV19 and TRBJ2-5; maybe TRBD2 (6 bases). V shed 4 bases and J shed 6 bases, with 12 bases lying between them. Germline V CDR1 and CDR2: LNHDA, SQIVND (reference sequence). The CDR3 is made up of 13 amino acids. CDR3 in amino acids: CASSKGLDQTQYF. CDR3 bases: TGTGCCAGTAGTAAGGGACTCGACCAGACCCAGTACTTC.

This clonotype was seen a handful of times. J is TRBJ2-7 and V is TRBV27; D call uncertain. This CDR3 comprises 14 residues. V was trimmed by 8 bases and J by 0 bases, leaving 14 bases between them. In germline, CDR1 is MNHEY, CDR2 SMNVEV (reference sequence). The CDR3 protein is CASARKVASYEQYF. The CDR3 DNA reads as TGTGCCAGCGCGCGCAAGGTAGCCTCCTACGAGCAGTACTTC.

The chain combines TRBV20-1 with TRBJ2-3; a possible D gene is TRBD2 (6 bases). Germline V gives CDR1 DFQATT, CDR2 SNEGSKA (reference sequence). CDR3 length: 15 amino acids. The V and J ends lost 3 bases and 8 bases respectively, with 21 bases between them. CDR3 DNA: TGCAGTGCTAGTAGGATGGTGGGAGGAGCAGGTACGCAGTATTTT. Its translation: CSASRMVGGAGTQYF.

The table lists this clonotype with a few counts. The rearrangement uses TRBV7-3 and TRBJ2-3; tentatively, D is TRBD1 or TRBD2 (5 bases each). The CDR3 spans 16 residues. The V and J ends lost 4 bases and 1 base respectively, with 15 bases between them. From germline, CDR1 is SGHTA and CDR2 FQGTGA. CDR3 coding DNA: TGTGCCAGCAGCTACATGGGGGTTCGGGGCACAGATACGCAGTATTTT. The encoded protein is CASSYMGVRGTDTQYF.

Here the CDR3 DNA reads TGTGCTGGGAACGGGGCAGATACGCAGTATTTT. It is translated as CAGNGADTQYF. The chain links TRBV6-2 or TRBV6-3 to TRBJ2-3; maybe TRBD2 (5 bases). The CDR3 has 11 residues. CDR1 and CDR2 (germline): MNHEY, SVGEGT.

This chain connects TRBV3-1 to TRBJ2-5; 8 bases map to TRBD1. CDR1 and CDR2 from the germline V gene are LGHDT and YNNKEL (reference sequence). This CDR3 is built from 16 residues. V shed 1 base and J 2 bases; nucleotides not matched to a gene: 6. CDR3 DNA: TGTGCCAGCAGCCAAGCTACAGGGGGACGGCAAGAGACCCAGTACTTC. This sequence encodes CASSQATGGRQETQYF.

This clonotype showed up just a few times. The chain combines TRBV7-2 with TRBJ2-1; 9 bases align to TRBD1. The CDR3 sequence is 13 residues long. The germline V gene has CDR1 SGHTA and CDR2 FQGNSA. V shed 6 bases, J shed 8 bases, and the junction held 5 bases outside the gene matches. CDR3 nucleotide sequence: TGTGCCAGCAGAGACAGGGGGGTTCATGAGCAGTTCTTC. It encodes CASRDRGVHEQFF. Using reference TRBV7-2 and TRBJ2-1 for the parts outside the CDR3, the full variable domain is GAGVSQSPSNKVTEKGKDVELRCDPISGHTALYWYRQSLGQGLEFLIYFQGNSAPDKSGLPSDRFSAERTGGSVSTLTIQRTQQEDSAVYLCASRDRGVHEQFFGPGTRLTVL.

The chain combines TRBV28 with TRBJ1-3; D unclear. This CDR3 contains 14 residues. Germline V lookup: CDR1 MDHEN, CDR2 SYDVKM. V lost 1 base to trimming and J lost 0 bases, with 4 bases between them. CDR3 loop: CASSLYPSGNTIYF. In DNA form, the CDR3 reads TGTGCCAGCAGTTTATACCCCTCTGGAAACACCATATATTTT.